A single sample is the source of the 26 T cell receptor beta chains below, sequenced in a study of T cell changes during pregnancy in multiple sclerosis. Data came from immunoSEQ multiplex PCR; TCRdb stores just in-frame clones and leaves some out. The sample shows tens of thousands of clones, roughly nine tenths of them seen only once. This specimen consisted of peripheral blood, obtained in the second trimester of pregnancy. The receptors originated from a female donor with multiple sclerosis, enrolled in a pregnancy study.

The gene calls are TRBV5-1 and TRBJ2-7; a weak D match, TRBD2 (7 bases). Germline CDR1 SGHRS, CDR2 YFSETQ. This CDR3 spans 16 amino acids. V was shortened by 2 bases and J by 9 bases, with 24 bases between the two germline ends. DNA of the CDR3: TGCGCCAGCAGCTTCGATTCCCCGGGACTAAAGGGGGGGCAGTACTTC. Translating it yields CASSFDSPGLKGGQYF.

This chain links TRBV7-3 with TRBJ1-2; TRBD1 is a possible D gene (5 bases). The germline V gene encodes CDR1 SGHTA and CDR2 FQGTGA. V lost 0 bases to trimming and J lost 13 bases, with 15 bases between them. CDR3 size: 13 residues. CDR3 sequence (DNA): TGTGCCAGCAGCTTAACAGGGGCGGGACTTGTCACCTTC. This codes for CASSLTGAGLVTF.

The chain has TRBV2 and TRBJ2-7; 10 nucleotides line up with TRBD1. Germline CDR1 SNHLY, CDR2 FYNNEI. The CDR3 is 15 amino acids. The J segment lost 2 bases and the V segment lost 6 bases, leaving 7 bases of the junction unmatched. The CDR3 loop is CASRPPGQGTYEQYF. The CDR3 bases are TGTGCCAGCAGACCCCCGGGACAGGGGACCTACGAGCAGTACTTC.

This clone was detected only once. The chain links TRBV4-3 to TRBJ1-5; the D gene is possibly TRBD1 (5 bases). Trimming pared 0 bases from V and 2 bases from J, leaving 8 bases between. CDR1 LGHNA and CDR2 YSLEER come from the germline V gene. The CDR3 sequence is 15 residues long. The CDR3 DNA reads as TGCGCCAGCAGCCAAGATGGAGGGGGCAATCAGCCCCAGCATTTT. Its protein is CASSQDGGGNQPQHF.

This clone appeared once. The rearrangement uses TRBV7-9 and TRBJ2-1; tentatively, D is TRBD2 (7 bases). Germline lookup yields CDR1 SEHNR and CDR2 FQNEAQ (reference sequence). CDR3 length equals 16 residues. Deletions cut 2 bases from V and 8 bases from J, with 19 bases between. For the CDR3, the DNA is TGTGCCAGCAGCTTAAGACGCGGGGGCCTTCAGGATGAGCAGTTCTTC. This gives the protein CASSLRRGGLQDEQFF. The full variable domain, completed using reference TRBV7-9 and TRBJ2-1, is DTGVSQNPRHKITKRGQNVTFRCDPISEHNRLYWYRQTLGQGPEFLTYFQNEAQLEKSRLLSDRFSAERPKGSFSTLEIQRTEQGDSAMYLCASSLRRGGLQDEQFFGPGTRLTVL.

V usage is TRBV5-1 and J usage is TRBJ2-3; a possible D gene is TRBD2 (5 bases). Trimming took 4 bases from V and 6 from J, leaving 21 bases between them. The CDR3 totals 16 residues. Germline CDR1 SGHRS, CDR2 YFSETQ. CDR3 nucleotides: TGCGCCAGCAGCGGCGGACTTTCCTTGCATATTGATACGCAGTATTTT. This codes for CASSGGLSLHIDTQYF.

The chain couples TRBV6-4 to TRBJ1-3; perhaps TRBD1 as D (6 bases). The germline V gene encodes CDR1 MRHNA and CDR2 SNTAGT. Trimming removed 4 bases from V and 0 bases from J, with 19 bases in between. The CDR3 loop spans 18 amino acids. The CDR3 region has the DNA TGTGCCAGCAGTGTACGTAGGTCCCCAGGGGTCTCTGGAAACACCATATATTTT. It is translated as CASSVRRSPGVSGNTIYF.

The genes are TRBV5-1 and TRBJ1-1; 7 bases align to TRBD1. CDR3 length: 15 residues. J was trimmed by 1 base and V by 6 bases; bases with no gene match: 9. Germline V gene data show CDR1 as SGHRS and CDR2 as YFSETQ. The CDR3, as DNA: TGCGCCAGCAAAGGGCAACAGGGGACGAACACTGAAGCTTTCTTT. The encoded protein is CASKGQQGTNTEAFF. The full variable domain, rest sourced from reference TRBV5-1 and TRBJ1-1, is KAGVTQTPRYLIKTRGQQVTLSCSPISGHRSVSWYQQTPGQGLQFLFEYFSETQRNKGNFPGRFSGRQFSNSRSEMNVSTLELGDSALYLCASKGQQGTNTEAFFGQGTRLTVV.

The V gene is TRBV5-5, the J gene TRBJ1-1, with D hard to call. Trimming cost V 2 bases and J 1 base, with 12 bases left between them. The CDR3 length is 15 residues. The germline CDR1 and CDR2 sequences are SGHKS and YYEKEE (reference sequence). The CDR3 here is CASSLGPGSNTEAFF. The CDR3 DNA is TGTGCCAGCAGCTTAGGTCCAGGCTCGAACACTGAAGCTTTCTTT.

The chain recombines TRBV18 with TRBJ1-5; 7 bases align to TRBD1. CDR1 and CDR2 (germline): KGHSH, LQKENI. The junction had 9 bases not matched to a gene; V was cut back by 3 bases and J by 13 bases. The CDR3 contains 13 residues. The CDR3 nucleotides read TGTGCCAGCTCACCGGGTACCCAGGGGGGTCAGCATTTT. This encodes CASSPGTQGGQHF. The full variable domain, its missing parts supplied by reference TRBV18 and TRBJ1-5, is NAGVMQNPRHLVRRRGQEARLRCSPMKGHSHVYWYRQLPEEGLKFMVYLQKENIIDESGMPKERFSAEFPKEGPSILRIQQVVRGDSAAYFCASSPGTQGGQHFGDGTRLSIL.

This rearrangement joins TRBV4-3 to TRBJ2-7, with TRBD1 as a possible D gene (6 bases). Germline V gene lookup returns CDR1 LGHNA and CDR2 YSLEER. CDR3 length: 15 residues. Trimming cost V 4 bases and J 4 bases, with 17 bases left between them. The CDR3, as DNA: TGCGCCAGCAGCCCCCCAGGCAGGGGTAGATACGAGCAGTACTTC. Its protein is CASSPPGRGRYEQYF.

This chain links TRBV5-4 with TRBJ2-3, with TRBD1 as a possible D gene (6 bases). This CDR3 is 14 amino acids long. Per the germline V gene, CDR1 is SGHNT and CDR2 is YYREEE (reference sequence). Between the trimmed V and J ends, which lost 4 bases and 1 base, there was a span of 10 bases. The CDR3 DNA is TGTGCCAGCAGCACGAAGGGGGGCACAGATACGCAGTATTTT. It specifies CASSTKGGTDTQYF.

V usage is TRBV29-1 and J usage is TRBJ2-7, with D hard to call. V shed 5 bases and J shed 2 bases, with 13 bases lying between them. The CDR3 covers 13 residues. Germline lookup yields CDR1 SQVTM and CDR2 ANQGSEA. The CDR3 sequence: CSVHSQLTYEQYF. The CDR3, as DNA: TGCAGCGTTCACAGCCAACTCACCTACGAGCAGTACTTC.

The V call is TRBV5-1, the J call TRBJ2-1, with a weak D call TRBD2 (6 bases). The CDR3 is 15 residues long. Germline assignment: CDR1 SGHRS and CDR2 YFSETQ. Trimming stripped 4 bases from V and 6 bases from J, with 17 bases between. CDR3 sequence: CASSPSIGTVNEQFF. The CDR3 nucleotides are TGCGCCAGCAGCCCATCGATCGGGACTGTCAATGAGCAGTTCTTC.

CDR3 coding DNA: TGTGCCAGTAGTATAGCCGGCAGGGATGGCGGCTACACCTTC. The encoded protein is CASSIAGRDGGYTF. The rearrangement uses TRBV19 and TRBJ1-2, with TRBD1 as a possible D gene (5 bases). The CDR3 covers 14 residues. The V gene lost 1 base and the J gene lost 8 bases, with 14 bases spanning the gap. Germline assignment: CDR1 LNHDA and CDR2 SQIVND (reference sequence).

The chain has TRBV15 and TRBJ2-5; 7 bases fit TRBD1. CDR3 length: 13 residues. V lost 9 bases and J lost 5; bases outside the gene matches: 9. The germline gives CDR1 LNHNV, CDR2 YYDKDF (reference sequence). CDR3 DNA sequence: TGTGCCACGTGGGAGACAGGGATGGAGACCCAGTACTTC. Translated: CATWETGMETQYF.

V gene TRBV6-6 combines with J gene TRBJ2-5, with D perhaps TRBD2 (6 bases). Germline V CDR1 and CDR2: MNHNY, SVGAGI (reference sequence). The CDR3 is 14 residues long. V was cut by 5 bases and J by 7 bases, with 17 bases left in between. CDR3 region: CASSTGLQEGTQYF. CDR3 nucleotide sequence: TGTGCCAGCAGTACCGGACTGCAGGAGGGGACCCAGTACTTC.

The chain couples TRBV5-1 to TRBJ2-5; 11 bases line up with TRBD2. V was pared by 3 bases and J by 1 base, with 5 bases of the junction left unmatched. Germline V gene lookup returns CDR1 SGHRS and CDR2 YFSETQ. The length of the CDR3 is 16 residues. The CDR3 protein is CASSSGLAVIQETQYF. DNA of the CDR3: TGCGCCAGCAGCTCGGGACTAGCGGTGATCCAAGAGACCCAGTACTTC. The full variable domain, rest sourced from reference TRBV5-1 and TRBJ2-5, is KAGVTQTPRYLIKTRGQQVTLSCSPISGHRSVSWYQQTPGQGLQFLFEYFSETQRNKGNFPGRFSGRQFSNSRSEMNVSTLELGDSALYLCASSSGLAVIQETQYFGPGTRLLVL.

This rearrangement joins TRBV6-5 to TRBJ2-7; possibly TRBD1 for D (5 bases). Between the trimmed V and J ends, which lost 5 bases and 3 bases, there was a span of 14 bases. This CDR3 region has 14 residues. Germline V gene sequence: CDR1 MNHEY, CDR2 SVGAGI. The CDR3 loop reads CASSPVFRVYEQYF. The CDR3 DNA is TGTGCCAGCAGTCCAGTTTTCAGGGTCTACGAGCAGTACTTC.

V is TRBV9 and J is TRBJ2-7, with TRBD2 identical over 7 bases. This CDR3 is 16 amino acids long. V lost 4 bases to trimming and J lost 6 bases; unmatched junction nucleotides: 16. CDR1 and CDR2 from the germline V gene are SGDLS and YYNGEE. CDR3 protein: CASSPLNGGIPSEQYF. The DNA of the CDR3 is TGTGCCAGCAGCCCTCTTAACGGGGGGATCCCTAGCGAGCAGTACTTC.

The V gene is TRBV5-4, the J gene TRBJ2-1; 9 nucleotides line up with TRBD2. The CDR3 has 15 residues. V lost 6 bases to trimming and J lost 8 bases; unmatched junction nucleotides: 12. From germline, CDR1 is SGHNT and CDR2 YYREEE (reference sequence). CDR3 loop: CASTQGAGGRDEQFF. CDR3 coding DNA: TGTGCCAGCACCCAAGGGGCGGGGGGGAGAGATGAGCAGTTCTTC.

The genes are TRBV15 and TRBJ1-5, with 12 nucleotides matching TRBD1. Germline V CDR1 and CDR2: LNHNV, YYDKDF (reference sequence). This CDR3 has 17 amino acids. Unmatched junction bases numbered 7, after V lost 0 bases and J lost 7 bases. The CDR3 DNA is TGTGCCACCAGCAGAGATCTAGGGACAGGGGGCGAACAGCCCCAGCATTTT. Translation: CATSRDLGTGGEQPQHF.

The rearrangement uses TRBV6-5 and TRBJ2-1; D remains ambiguous. Trimming left V 7 bases short and J 5 bases short, with 18 bases between. Germline V gives CDR1 MNHEY, CDR2 SVGAGI. This CDR3 comprises 15 residues. Here the CDR3 reads CASTLNRVLDNEQFF. CDR3 DNA: TGTGCCAGCACCCTCAACCGGGTGTTAGACAATGAGCAGTTCTTC.

The V gene is TRBV5-1, the J gene TRBJ1-4; 8 bases line up with TRBD1. The V segment lost 4 bases and the J segment 4 bases; nucleotides outside the gene matches: 6. The CDR3 length is 15 residues. The germline V gene has CDR1 SGHRS and CDR2 YFSETQ. The CDR3 reads CASSRIQGVNEKLFF. The CDR3, as DNA: TGCGCCAGCAGCCGGATACAGGGGGTTAATGAAAAACTGTTTTTT.

The rearrangement uses TRBV12-5 and TRBJ2-6; D gene ambiguous. This CDR3 is 14 amino acids long. The germline V gene has CDR1 LGHNT and CDR2 FRNRAP. Trimming took 6 bases from V and 0 from J, leaving 6 bases between them. Here the CDR3 reads CASGPGSGANVLTF. The CDR3 region has the DNA TGTGCTAGTGGACCGGGCTCTGGGGCCAACGTCCTGACTTTC.

This clone occurred a few times. The gene calls are TRBV28 and TRBJ2-1; TRBD1 agrees at 9 bases. The germline CDR1 and CDR2 sequences are MDHEN and SYDVKM. V lost 5 bases and J lost 6; bases outside the gene matches: 8. CDR3 length: 15 residues. The CDR3 nucleotides read TGTGCCAGCAGTCCGACAGGGGGAAAAGGCAATGAGCAGTTCTTC. Protein product: CASSPTGGKGNEQFF.